Listed below are T cell receptor beta chains from one sample, sequenced in a study of blood T cell repertoires in COVID-19. Sequencing was performed with immunoSEQ multiplex PCR; in TCRdb, only in-frame clones are kept and a portion is missing. This table has 350,000 or so clones, 70% to 90% appearing once. What was sequenced was PBMCs or T cells enriched from blood (not recorded which). These receptors originate from a middle-aged woman with acute COVID-19. Both conserved end residues are part of each CDR3. A D gene is named only where the DNA matches it firmly. The size entry is marked missing in some rows and otherwise reads once, few, many or a size class.

cdr3_length | j_call | clone_size | v_call | d_call | cdr3_nt | cdr3_aa
18 | TRBJ2-1 | few | TRBV10-3 | TRBD1 | TGTGCCATCAAAGGGGGCAGGTCTGCCCCCAGCTCCTACAATGAGCAGTTCTTC | CAIKGGRSAPSSYNEQFF
15 | TRBJ2-7 | NA | TRBV6-2/TRBV6-3 | NA | TGTGCCAGCAGTTACGACGGACACCCAAGCTACGAGCAGTACTTC | CASSYDGHPSYEQYF
13 | TRBJ1-2 | NA | TRBV4-2 | NA | TGTGCCAGCAGCCAAGAGTCGAGCTATGGCTACACCTTC | CASSQESSYGYTF
16 | TRBJ1-5 | NA | TRBV10-3 | NA | TGTGCCATCAGTCTAGGACAGATGCATAGCAATCAGCCCCAGCATTTT | CAISLGQMHSNQPQHF
19 | TRBJ2-3 | NA | TRBV7-9 | TRBD2 | TGTGCCAGCAGCTTAGGTGGACTAGCGGGGGAGCTAGCAACAGATACGCAGTATTTT | CASSLGGLAGELATDTQYF
15 | TRBJ2-1 | NA | TRBV5-1 | NA | TGCGCCAGCAGCGTAGAGCGGAGCTCCTACAATGAGCAGTTCTTC | CASSVERSSYNEQFF
17 | TRBJ2-1 | NA | TRBV19 | NA | TGTGCCAGTAGTATAGTGTCTTCTCGGAGCTCCTACAATGAGCAGTTCTTC | CASSIVSSRSSYNEQFF
17 | TRBJ1-1 | NA | TRBV6-6 | NA | TGTGCCAGCAGTCCCTCTGCGGGGGTAAGGGGGAACACTGAAGCTTTCTTT | CASSPSAGVRGNTEAFF
16 | TRBJ2-6 | once | TRBV6-5 | NA | TGTGCCAGCAGTTACTCTCTTAACTCTGGGGCCAACGTCCTGACTTTC | CASSYSLNSGANVLTF
14 | TRBJ2-5 | NA | TRBV14 | NA | TGTGCCAGCAGCCAAGATAGAGGGAGGGAGACCCAGTACTTC | CASSQDRGRETQYF
16 | TRBJ1-5 | NA | TRBV15 | TRBD1 | TGTGCCACCAGTCCGGGACAGGGGGTGTACAATCAGCCCCAGCATTTT | CATSPGQGVYNQPQHF